This TCR beta chain was documented in a study of siplizumab effects on memory and regulatory T cells. General study findings and limits: Siplizumab led to significantly less abundant alloreactive sequences that could be traced back to unstimulated CD4+ memory cells. Sequences below about 10^-5 frequency were poorly captured. As a result, only a minor fraction of alloreactive clones mapped to unstimulated subsets. Naive T cell populations appeared to exhibit greater diversity than memory cells and appeared to be major alloresponse contributors.

Worth noting for this clone: The antigen is not known.

Assays covered about 10^5 TCR templates per sample. The protocol was immunoSEQ multiplex PCR, while the TCRdb copy is restricted to in-frame clones and leaves out a portion. Here the sample spans roughly 60,000 clones, 93% being singletons. V trimming: 2 bases; J trimming: 0 bases; junction bases outside the gene matches: 16. The CDR3 spans 20 residues. Per the germline V gene, CDR1 is LGHNA and CDR2 is YSLEER. Sequences were obtained from CD8+ T cells sorted from blood. The receptor was isolated from a human donor in good health. The V and J genes are TRBV4-3 and TRBJ2-3; 8 bases match TRBD2. The CDR3 DNA reads as TGCGCCAGCAGCCAACAGGGGTCGGCGGGAGGTGCCCCCAGCACAGATACGCAGTATTTT. Its protein is CASSQQGSAGGAPSTDTQYF.